These T cell receptor beta chains were read from a single sample in a study of OX40 agonist ivuxolimab in advanced cancers. The repertoire was sequenced with immunoSEQ multiplex PCR; TCRdb's copy has only in-frame clones and lacks some. The table lists under 110,000 clones, approximately 90% of them singletons, with around 0.48% in the top ten. This specimen was CD4+ or CD8+ T cells sorted from blood, taken in a trial of the OX40 agonist ivuxolimab. These receptors all stem from an adult with an advanced solid tumor such as melanoma, head and neck, liver or kidney cancer. Both conserved end residues are part of each CDR3. D genes are given only for firm matches.

j_call cdr3_length d_call v_call cdr3_aa cdr3_nt
TRBJ1-3 14 - TRBV5-6 CASSLVGSGNTIYF TGTGCCAGCAGCTTGGTAGGGTCTGGAAACACCATATATTTT
TRBJ1-4 16 - TRBV27 CASSLGPDGTNEKLFF TGTGCCAGCAGTTTAGGGCCCGACGGGACTAATGAAAAACTGTTTTTT
TRBJ1-2 14 - TRBV28 CASSFEDSLRGYTF TGTGCCAGCAGTTTTGAGGACAGCTTAAGGGGCTACACCTTC
TRBJ2-2 18 TRBD2 TRBV9 CASSVAPKRGGLGGELFF TGTGCCAGCAGCGTAGCCCCTAAGCGGGGGGGCCTAGGTGGGGAGCTGTTTTTT
TRBJ2-3 15 - TRBV5-1 CASSPGYVGRDTQYF TGCGCCAGCAGCCCCGGGTATGTGGGTCGAGATACGCAGTATTTT
TRBJ2-1 14 TRBD1 TRBV7-7 CASSPGTGSNEQFF TGTGCTAGCAGCCCCGGGACAGGGAGCAATGAGCAGTTCTTC
TRBJ2-1 16 - TRBV4-3 CASSQDWAASYNEQFF TGCGCCAGCAGCCAAGATTGGGCAGCGTCCTACAATGAGCAGTTCTTC
TRBJ1-2 16 TRBD1 TRBV19 CASSIPRQGARGGYTF TGTGCCAGTAGTATCCCTAGACAGGGGGCGCGTGGAGGCTACACCTTC
TRBJ1-2 16 - TRBV7-6 CASSAQQTEFSYGYTF TGTGCCAGCAGCGCCCAGCAGACCGAATTCTCCTATGGCTACACCTTC
TRBJ1-1 14 - TRBV11-2 CASGASPENTEAFF TGTGCCAGTGGGGCATCACCCGAGAACACTGAAGCTTTCTTT
TRBJ2-1 17 TRBD2 TRBV5-1 CASSLAYGGGASNEQFF TGCGCCAGCAGCCTGGCCTATGGCGGGGGGGCAAGCAATGAGCAGTTCTTC